Given below is one T cell receptor beta chain in context. Germline values: CDR1 SNHLY, CDR2 FYNNEI. The V end was cut by 4 bases, the J end by 7 bases, with 14 bases between. The CDR3 sequence is 14 residues long. This entry belongs to a study of T cell changes during pregnancy in multiple sclerosis. Some clones are missing from TCRdb's copy, which holds only in-frame ones; the method was immunoSEQ multiplex PCR. The table shows about 40,000 clones, with roughly nine tenths occurring only once. The material was CD8+ T cells from peripheral blood mononuclear cells, obtained before pregnancy. The V and J genes are TRBV2 and TRBJ2-1, with D possibly TRBD2 on 5 matching bases. The clonotype was recovered from a female donor with multiple sclerosis, enrolled in a pregnancy study. CDR3: CASSVGLRGNEQFF. The CDR3 DNA follows: TGTGCCAGCAGTGTTGGACTGCGAGGGAATGAGCAGTTCTTC.